This record looks at one T cell receptor (beta chain) sequence and its context. The antigen remains unidentified. Total RNA was isolated from whole blood that had not been fractionated. This entry comes from a study of human T cells and chemical hapten exposure. Study-wide background: Largely, small differences in pooled library volume made per-sample TCR yields vary.

The CDR3 has 14 residues. Trimming took off 0 bases at V and 1 base at J, with 7 bases between the two ends. Germline-derived CDR1 and CDR2 are SGDLS and YYNGEE. Separate cDNA molecules received unique molecular identifiers, which the library attached to them. Original methodology: With a range of roughly 23,224 to 690,600, the median per sample was around 97,000 TCRs. Each CDR3 protein gets one entry after TCRdb re-called the 5' RACE reads with MiXCR. The V and J calls were determined by TCRdb, not by the authors. The data hold tens of thousands of distinct CDR3 sequences, with approximately 8% observed a single time. General study points: High-frequency TCRs, those above 1 in 1000, stayed the same after DPC sensitization.

The J gene is TRBJ1-1, the V gene TRBV9, with D possibly TRBD1 on 5 matching bases. The TCR sequence derives from a male donor in good health. The DNA of the CDR3 is TGTGCCAGCAGCGTAGGGGGGAGGAACACTGAAGCTTTCTTT. This sequence encodes CASSVGGRNTEAFF.